This is a list of T cell receptor beta chains from one sample in a study of blood T cell repertoires in COVID-19. Repertoires were generated with immunoSEQ multiplex PCR, while TCRdb's copy carries only in-frame clones and drops some. The table lists about 180,000 clones, about 83% of them singletons, with 15% to 20% in the top ten. Sample: peripheral blood. The receptors were sampled from a person between 65 and 80 years old with COVID-19, enrolled during active disease. Each CDR3 is given with its conserved first and last residue. Each record gives: clone size, J gene, D gene, V gene, CDR3 DNA, CDR3 protein. A D gene is named only where the DNA matches it firmly. Only some rows state a clone size, as once, few, many or a class for expanded clones.

few	TRBJ1-5	-	TRBV6-1	TGTGCCAGCAGTGAAGCGGGGAGTAATCAGCCCCAGCATTTT	CASSEAGSNQPQHF
many	TRBJ2-1	TRBD1	TRBV5-6	TGTGCCAGCAGCTTTCGGGACAGGGATATTCTTGGGCAGTTCTTC	CASSFRDRDILGQFF
-	TRBJ2-1	TRBD2	TRBV5-1	TGCGCCAGCAGCTTCATGACTAGCGGCTCCTACAATGAGCAGTTCTTC	CASSFMTSGSYNEQFF
-	TRBJ1-5	-	TRBV5-6	TGTGCCAGCAGCTTGGATCGACAGGGCAATCAGCCCCAGCATTTT	CASSLDRQGNQPQHF
-	TRBJ2-7	-	TRBV7-2	TGTGCCAGCAGTTACCTGAGCTACGAGCAGTACTTC	CASSYLSYEQYF
-	TRBJ2-5	TRBD1	TRBV7-2	TGTGCCAGCAGCTATCGACAGGGAAAGACCCAGTACTTC	CASSYRQGKTQYF
-	TRBJ2-2	TRBD1	TRBV6-2/TRBV6-3	TGTGCCAGCAGCCCTACAGGGGGAGGCACCGGGGAGCTGTTTTTT	CASSPTGGGTGELFF
-	TRBJ1-2	TRBD1	TRBV9	TGTGCCAGCAGCGCGGGACAGGGGGCATCGGGCTACACCTTC	CASSAGQGASGYTF
-	TRBJ1-6	-	TRBV5-1	TGCGCCAGCAGCTTGGGGACTCCCAATTCACCCCTCCACTTT	CASSLGTPNSPLHF
-	TRBJ1-2	TRBD1	TRBV2	TGTGCCAGCGATCAGGGGGCGCGTCATGGCTACACCTTC	CASDQGARHGYTF
-	TRBJ2-1	TRBD2	TRBV7-3	TGTGCCAGCAGCTCGTCTGCCACTAGCGGGGCCTACAATGAGCAGTTCTTC	CASSSSATSGAYNEQFF
-	TRBJ1-5	-	TRBV2	TGTGCCAGCAGTGGACAGCTGGGCGGCAATCAGCCCCAGCATTTT	CASSGQLGGNQPQHF
-	TRBJ1-2	-	TRBV14	TGTGCCAGCAGCCAAGTGCGGGCAAGCGGTAACTATGGCTACACCTTC	CASSQVRASGNYGYTF
-	TRBJ2-3	TRBD1	TRBV19	TGTGCCAGTAGTATAGAGGACAGGGCGGATACGCAGTATTTT	CASSIEDRADTQYF
-	TRBJ1-4	TRBD1	TRBV3-1/TRBV3-2	TGTGCCAGCAGCCCGTTTAGCCGGGACAGGGGGGATGAAAAACTGTTTTTT	CASSPFSRDRGDEKLFF
-	TRBJ2-7	-	TRBV30	TGTGCCTGGAGTGAGTCTGTGGGCAGGGCCTCCTACGAGCAGTACTTC	CAWSESVGRASYEQYF
few	TRBJ1-5	TRBD1	TRBV27	TGTGCCAGCAGTCCCGGACAGGTACCTCAGCCCCAGCATTTT	CASSPGQVPQPQHF
-	TRBJ1-6	-	TRBV12-3/TRBV12-4	TGTGCCAGCAGATCCACAAATTCACCCCTCCACTTT	CASRSTNSPLHF
-	TRBJ2-3	TRBD2	TRBV7-9	TGTGCCAGCAGCTCCGGACTAGCGGTAGATACGCAGTATTTT	CASSSGLAVDTQYF
once	TRBJ2-1	-	TRBV14	TGTGCCAGCAGCCAAGAGGTTAGCGTAGCCACCAATGAGCAGTTCTTC	CASSQEVSVATNEQFF
-	TRBJ2-2	TRBD1	TRBV6-8	TGTGCCAGCCCCTTCCAGACGGACAGGGAGTCCGGGGAGCTGTTTTTT	CASPFQTDRESGELFF
-	TRBJ1-2	-	TRBV6-5	TGTGCCAGCAGAGCTACAGGGTTCTATGGCTACACCTTC	CASRATGFYGYTF
-	TRBJ2-5	TRBD2	TRBV28	TGTGCCAGCAGTTTAGGGGTGGCGGGAGCTCGAGAGACCCAGTACTTC	CASSLGVAGARETQYF
-	TRBJ1-2	-	TRBV6-2/TRBV6-3	TGTGCCAGCAGTTACCAGATCAGGAACTATGGCTACACCTTC	CASSYQIRNYGYTF
-	TRBJ1-1	-	TRBV4-1	TGCGCCAGCAGCCAACACACGGAGACTGAAGCTTTCTTT	CASSQHTETEAFF
-	TRBJ1-5	TRBD1	TRBV6-6	TGTGCCAGCAGTTACTCGTCCACAGGGGCCAATCAGCCCCAGCATTTT	CASSYSSTGANQPQHF
-	TRBJ2-3	-	TRBV7-3	TGTGCCAGCAGCTTGCAAGGGGTTGTAGATACGCAGTATTTT	CASSLQGVVDTQYF
-	TRBJ2-2	TRBD1	TRBV24-1	TGTGCCACCAGTGATTTAATCAGGGGGCAGAACACCGGGGAGCTGTTTTTT	CATSDLIRGQNTGELFF
-	TRBJ1-2	-	TRBV24-1	TGTGCCACCAGTGTCATTGGCGGGGGCTACACCTTC	CATSVIGGGYTF
-	TRBJ1-5	-	TRBV6-2/TRBV6-3	TGTGCCAGCAGTAGTTCTGGGGGCTCGCGGGCCCAGCATTTT	CASSSSGGSRAQHF
-	TRBJ2-7	-	TRBV5-4	TGTGCCAGCAGCTTGCAAACAGGGTCCTACGAGCAGTACTTC	CASSLQTGSYEQYF
-	TRBJ1-3	-	TRBV5-6	TGTGCCAGCAGCGGCCTGACAGTGCTCTCTGGAAACACCATATATTTT	CASSGLTVLSGNTIYF
many	TRBJ1-1	-	TRBV4-1	TGCGCCAGCAGCCAAGATCGGCAGGGGTCGGAACCTGAAGCTTTCTTT	CASSQDRQGSEPEAFF
-	TRBJ2-2	TRBD2	TRBV28	TGTGCCAGTATGCTAGCGGGAGGGCCCGGGGAGCTGTTTTTT	CASMLAGGPGELFF
-	TRBJ1-4	-	TRBV2	TGTGCCAGCATGGGTCAGGGGCGTGAAAAACTGTTTTTT	CASMGQGREKLFF
-	TRBJ2-7	-	TRBV6-2/TRBV6-3	TGTGCCAGCAGTGACCCCGCGGGGTCCTCCTACGAGCAGTACTTC	CASSDPAGSSYEQYF
once	TRBJ2-2	TRBD2	TRBV4-1	TGCGCCAGCAGCCAGGGACTAGCGGGAGGAATCGGGGAGCTGTTTTTT	CASSQGLAGGIGELFF
-	TRBJ1-4	-	TRBV13	TGTGCCAGCAGTCTTTCGGGTGAAAAACTGTTTTTT	CASSLSGEKLFF
few	TRBJ1-2	TRBD1	TRBV7-9	TGTGCCAGCAGCATGCAGGGGGACTATGGCTACACCTTC	CASSMQGDYGYTF
-	TRBJ2-7	-	TRBV5-1	TGCGCCAGCAGCTTGGATCCGTCCTCCTACGAGCAGTACTTC	CASSLDPSSYEQYF
once	TRBJ2-5	-	TRBV13	TGTGCCAGCAGCTTAAGATTCCTGAGCGGCCAAGAGACCCAGTACTTC	CASSLRFLSGQETQYF
-	TRBJ1-6	TRBD1	TRBV5-5	TGTGCCAGCAGCCCCACCAGCGGACAGGCTCCCAATTCACCCCTCCACTTT	CASSPTSGQAPNSPLHF
-	TRBJ2-1	-	TRBV5-6	TGTGCCAGCAGCTTGTTGGTAGCGTTGGGGAGTGAGCAGTTCTTC	CASSLLVALGSEQFF
-	TRBJ2-2	TRBD1	TRBV6-4	TGTGCCAGCAGTGACTCCGGGACAGGGTCGCGGGAGCTGTTTTTT	CASSDSGTGSRELFF
-	TRBJ2-7	-	TRBV3-1/TRBV3-2	TGTGCCAGCAGCCCCTCCAGAGGCGAGCAGTACTTC	CASSPSRGEQYF
-	TRBJ2-7	TRBD2	TRBV4-1	TGCGCCAGCAGCCATCAAGCGGGGGGGTCTAACGAGCAGTACTTC	CASSHQAGGSNEQYF
-	TRBJ1-4	-	TRBV19	TGTGCCAGTAGTCCACGGGAGCCGCGTGAAAAACTGTTTTTT	CASSPREPREKLFF
-	TRBJ2-7	TRBD2	TRBV4-3	TGCGCCAGCAGCCGGGGGCTAGCGGGGGGAAGCTACGAGCAGTACTTC	CASSRGLAGGSYEQYF
-	TRBJ2-7	TRBD1	TRBV9	TGTGCCAGCAGCGCCGCGACAGGGGGATACGAGCAGTACTTC	CASSAATGGYEQYF
once	TRBJ2-1	TRBD2	TRBV27	TGTGCCAGCAGCGACACGGGCCGCGGGGGGGACTACAATGAGCAGTTCTTC	CASSDTGRGGDYNEQFF
-	TRBJ1-4	TRBD1	TRBV4-1	TGCGCCAGCAGCCAAGATCCGGGACAGGGGTTTCGAAAACTGTTTTTT	CASSQDPGQGFRKLFF
-	TRBJ1-2	TRBD1	TRBV6-6	TGTGCCAGCAGTTACTCGAATCGGCAGGGGGCGTTC	CASSYSNRQGAF
once	TRBJ2-1	-	TRBV7-5	TGTGCCAGAAGCTTAGTACCTAGCGGGAGTGTTAATGAGCAGTTCTTC	CARSLVPSGSVNEQFF
-	TRBJ1-4	TRBD1	TRBV27	TGTGCCAGCAGATCCGGGACAGGGGATTCATGGTGGAATGAAAAACTGTTTTTT	CASRSGTGDSWWNEKLFF
-	TRBJ1-1	-	TRBV28	TGTGCCAGCGGTAGGGGAGAAGCTTTCTTT	CASGRGEAFF
-	TRBJ1-1	-	TRBV29-1	TGCAGCGTGTTCGGAGGCCGGGACAAAGTCACTGAAGCTTTCTTT	CSVFGGRDKVTEAFF
-	TRBJ1-5	TRBD1	TRBV19	TGTGCCAGTGACACAGGGGGTGGCAATCAGCCCCAGCATTTT	CASDTGGGNQPQHF
few	TRBJ2-2	-	TRBV11-2	TGTGCCAGCAGCTTTGCGGGCCCCCGGGCCACCGGGGAGCTGTTTTTT	CASSFAGPRATGELFF
-	TRBJ1-3	-	TRBV10-3	TGTGCCATCACCCGACAGGAGCCTGGAAACACCATATATTTT	CAITRQEPGNTIYF